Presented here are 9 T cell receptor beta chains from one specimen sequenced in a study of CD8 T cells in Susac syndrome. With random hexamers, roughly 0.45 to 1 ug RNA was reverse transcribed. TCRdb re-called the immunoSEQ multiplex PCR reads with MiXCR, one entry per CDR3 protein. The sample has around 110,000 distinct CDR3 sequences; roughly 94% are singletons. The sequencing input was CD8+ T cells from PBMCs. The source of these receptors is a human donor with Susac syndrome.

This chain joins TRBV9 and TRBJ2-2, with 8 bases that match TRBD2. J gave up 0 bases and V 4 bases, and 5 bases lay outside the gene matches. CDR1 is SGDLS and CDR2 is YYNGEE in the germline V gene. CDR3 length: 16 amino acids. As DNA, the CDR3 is TGTGCCAGCAGCCGACTTAGCGGGGCGAACACCGGGGAGCTGTTTTTT. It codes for CASSRLSGANTGELFF.

The CDR3 coding sequence is TGTGCCAGCAGCGTTCGTCTAGCCGACAATGAGCAGTTCTTC. Amino acid sequence: CASSVRLADNEQFF. The chain has TRBV9 and TRBJ2-1; TRBD2 might be the D (5 bases). V lost 2 bases and J lost 5, with 11 bases in between. The germline CDR1 and CDR2 sequences are SGDLS and YYNGEE. The CDR3 spans 14 residues.

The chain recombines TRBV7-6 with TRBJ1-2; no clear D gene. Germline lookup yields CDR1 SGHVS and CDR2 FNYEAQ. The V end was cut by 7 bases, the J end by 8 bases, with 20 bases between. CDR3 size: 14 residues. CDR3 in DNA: TGTGCCAGCACCCCGGGGTCGGGGATTCGGGGCTACACCTTC. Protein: CASTPGSGIRGYTF.

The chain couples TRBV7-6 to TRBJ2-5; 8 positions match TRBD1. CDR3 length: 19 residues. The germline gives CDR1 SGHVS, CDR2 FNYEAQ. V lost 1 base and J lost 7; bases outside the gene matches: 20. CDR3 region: CASSLGRINSGTGEGTQYF. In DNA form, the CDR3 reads TGTGCCAGCAGCTTAGGACGAATTAACTCCGGGACAGGAGAGGGGACCCAGTACTTC.

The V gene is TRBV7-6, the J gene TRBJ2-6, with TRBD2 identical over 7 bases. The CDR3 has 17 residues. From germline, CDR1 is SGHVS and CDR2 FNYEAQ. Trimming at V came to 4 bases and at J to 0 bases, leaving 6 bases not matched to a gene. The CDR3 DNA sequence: TGTGCCAGCAGCTCGGGGGGACCCCACTCTGGGGCCAACGTCCTGACTTTC. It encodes CASSSGGPHSGANVLTF.

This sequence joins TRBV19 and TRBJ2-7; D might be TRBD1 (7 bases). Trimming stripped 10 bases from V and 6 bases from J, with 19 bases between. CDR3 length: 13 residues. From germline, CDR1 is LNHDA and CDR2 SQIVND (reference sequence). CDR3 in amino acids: CATSRGDPAEQYF. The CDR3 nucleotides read TGTGCCACATCCAGGGGGGACCCAGCCGAGCAGTACTTC.

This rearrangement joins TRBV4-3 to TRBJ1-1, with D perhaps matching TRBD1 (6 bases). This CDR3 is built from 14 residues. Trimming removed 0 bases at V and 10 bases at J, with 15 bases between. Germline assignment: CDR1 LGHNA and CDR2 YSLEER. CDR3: CASSQDPRGRGAFF. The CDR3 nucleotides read TGCGCCAGCAGCCAAGATCCGAGGGGGAGGGGAGCTTTCTTT.

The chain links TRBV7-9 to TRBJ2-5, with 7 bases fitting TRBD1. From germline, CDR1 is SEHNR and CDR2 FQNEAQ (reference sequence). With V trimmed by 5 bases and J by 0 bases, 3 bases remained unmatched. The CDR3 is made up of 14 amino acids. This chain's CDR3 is CASSTDRDQETQYF. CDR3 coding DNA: TGTGCCAGCAGCACCGACAGGGACCAAGAGACCCAGTACTTC. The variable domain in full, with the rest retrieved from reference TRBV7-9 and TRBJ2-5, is DTGVSQNPRHKITKRGQNVTFRCDPISEHNRLYWYRQTLGQGPEFLTYFQNEAQLEKSRLLSDRFSAERPKGSFSTLEIQRTEQGDSAMYLCASSTDRDQETQYFGPGTRLLVL.

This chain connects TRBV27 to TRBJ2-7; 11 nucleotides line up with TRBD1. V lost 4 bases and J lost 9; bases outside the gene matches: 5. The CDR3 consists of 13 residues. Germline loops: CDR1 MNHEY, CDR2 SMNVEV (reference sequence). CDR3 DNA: TGTGCCAGCAGTTCGGGACAGGGGGAAGGGCAGTACTTC. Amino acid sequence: CASSSGQGEGQYF.